Following are 26 T cell receptor beta chains from one sample sequenced in a study of T cell responses to AZD1222 COVID-19 vaccine. Sequencing used immunoSEQ multiplex PCR; TCRdb keeps in-frame clones, though not all of them. The data contain about 120,000 clones, around nine tenths of them singletons. The sequencing used peripheral blood, collected 28 days after the second dose of the MenACWY control vaccine. These TCRs come from an adult who received the MenACWY meningococcal vaccine as a control.

The genes are TRBV20-1 and TRBJ2-2; D ambiguous. The CDR3 is 13 amino acids. Germline values: CDR1 DFQATT, CDR2 SNEGSKA (reference sequence). With 3 bases removed from V and 8 bases from J, the gap between germline ends came to 13 bases. As DNA, the CDR3 is TGCAGTGCTAGTAAACCTGGGTGGGGGGAGCTGTTTTTT. Its protein is CSASKPGWGELFF.

This chain joins TRBV6-2 or TRBV6-3 and TRBJ1-2, with D tentatively TRBD1 (5 bases). Germline-derived CDR1 and CDR2 are MNHEY and SVGEGT. V lost 6 bases, J lost 7 bases, and 15 bases lay in between. The CDR3 contains 13 residues. DNA for the CDR3: TGTGCCAGCAGCAAGACAGCCTCTACTGGCTACACCTTC. Its translation is CASSKTASTGYTF.

The chain carries TRBV3-1 (or the pseudogene TRBV3-2) and TRBJ2-3; TRBD2 is a possible D gene (6 bases). CDR1 is LGHDT and CDR2 is YNNKEL in the germline V gene (reference sequence). Trimming pared 0 bases from V and 5 bases from J, leaving 9 bases between. This CDR3 contains 14 residues. CDR3 in DNA: TGTGCCAGCAGCCAAGATCTTAGCGGAGATACGCAGTATTTT. Translated: CASSQDLSGDTQYF.

The chain couples TRBV10-2 to TRBJ1-2; TRBD1 aligns across 7 bases. This CDR3 region has 13 residues. Germline-derived CDR1 and CDR2 are WSHSY and SAAADI. J was trimmed by 7 bases and V by 3 bases; bases with no gene match: 5. The CDR3 is CASSDRGGGGYTF. CDR3 DNA sequence: TGCGCCAGCAGTGACAGGGGGGGAGGTGGCTACACCTTC.

This clone was counted only a few times. This chain connects TRBV29-1 to TRBJ2-7; TRBD1 aligns across 10 bases. From germline, CDR1 is SQVTM and CDR2 ANQGSEA. This CDR3 is built from 13 residues. The V and J ends lost 7 bases and 4 bases, in that order; junction bases with no gene match: 7. CDR3: CSGGTGEGYEQYF. CDR3 nucleotides: TGCAGCGGTGGGACAGGGGAAGGGTACGAGCAGTACTTC.

V and J are TRBV15 and TRBJ1-1; D not certain. This CDR3 contains 14 residues. V lost 0 bases and J 0 bases, leaving 5 bases between the germline ends. Germline V gene sequence: CDR1 LNHNV, CDR2 YYDKDF (reference sequence). The DNA for the CDR3 is TGTGCCACCAGCAGAGATCTTATGAACACTGAAGCTTTCTTT. Translated: CATSRDLMNTEAFF.

The chain uses TRBV7-8 and TRBJ2-4, with a tentative D call TRBD1 (6 bases). There are 15 residues in the CDR3. Germline values: CDR1 SGHVS, CDR2 FQNEAQ. V was pared by 5 bases and J by 7 bases, with 18 bases between. CDR3 DNA: TGTGCCAGCAGCAGGACACCGGGACAAATGAACATTCAGTACTTC. This sequence encodes CASSRTPGQMNIQYF.

The CDR3 reads CASTRQGRNTQYF. The CDR3 DNA follows: TGTGCCAGTACTCGACAGGGAAGGAATACGCAGTATTTT. The chain uses TRBV19 and TRBJ2-3; 7 bases are a match to TRBD1. This CDR3 comprises 13 residues. Germline V gene lookup returns CDR1 LNHDA and CDR2 SQIVND (reference sequence). The junction had 8 bases not matched to a gene; V was cut back by 7 bases and J by 7 bases.

J is TRBJ1-6 and V is TRBV5-5; 7 nucleotides match TRBD1. Losses at the gene ends were 4 bases for V and 5 bases for J; bases not matched to a gene: 3. CDR1 and CDR2 from the germline V gene are SGHKS and YYEKEE (reference sequence). CDR3 length equals 14 residues. This CDR3 is CASSPTGNNSPLHF. The CDR3, as DNA: TGTGCCAGCAGCCCGACAGGGAATAATTCACCCCTCCACTTT. Variable domain in full (rest from reference TRBV5-5 and TRBJ1-6): DAGVTQSPTHLIKTRGQQVTLRCSPISGHKSVSWYQQVLGQGPQFIFQYYEKEERGRGNFPDRFSARQFPNYSSELNVNALLLGDSALYLCASSPTGNNSPLHFGNGTRLTVT.

This clone was picked up one time. The V call is TRBV28, the J call TRBJ1-3, with a weak D call TRBD1 (6 bases). This CDR3 contains 15 residues. V lost 6 bases, J lost 0 bases, and 12 bases lay in between. From germline, CDR1 is MDHEN and CDR2 SYDVKM. The CDR3 DNA follows: TGTGCCAGCAGACCTCAGGGGAACTCTGGAAACACCATATATTTT. This gives the protein CASRPQGNSGNTIYF.

The rearrangement uses TRBV6-5 and TRBJ1-1, with a weak D call TRBD1 (6 bases). Germline loops: CDR1 MNHEY, CDR2 SVGAGI. The CDR3 is 16 amino acids. Trimming cost V 4 bases and J 5 bases, with 20 bases left between them. CDR3 residues: CASSSDPHTGSTEAFF. DNA of the CDR3: TGTGCCAGCAGTTCCGACCCTCATACAGGGAGTACTGAAGCTTTCTTT.

V and J are TRBV6-6 and TRBJ2-3; tentatively, D is TRBD2 (6 bases). V lost 8 bases to trimming and J lost 4 bases, with 16 bases between them. Per the germline V gene, CDR1 is MNHNY and CDR2 is SVGAGI (reference sequence). The CDR3 has 14 residues. The CDR3 DNA follows: TGTGCCAGCGAGGAGGACGGGAGAGCAGATACGCAGTATTTT. Translating gives CASEEDGRADTQYF.

The chain couples TRBV18 to TRBJ2-5; 7 bases fit TRBD2. The germline V gene encodes CDR1 KGHSH and CDR2 LQKENI. CDR3 length: 15 amino acids. V dropped 4 bases and J dropped 4; count of bases not matched to a gene: 9. CDR3 coding DNA: TGTGCCAGCTCACTTTTCAGCGGGGTCCGAGAGACCCAGTACTTC. It encodes CASSLFSGVRETQYF.

CDR3 sequence reads: CASSLTRWGTAHNEQFF. In DNA form, the CDR3 reads TGTGCCAGCAGCTTAACCAGGTGGGGGACAGCTCACAATGAGCAGTTCTTC. This chain links TRBV11-3 with TRBJ2-1; 7 bases line up with TRBD1. CDR3 length equals 17 residues. CDR1 and CDR2 (germline): SGHNT, YENEEA. The V segment lost 2 bases and the J segment 5 bases; nucleotides outside the gene matches: 12.

The chain combines TRBV18 with TRBJ1-1; 9 nucleotides agree with TRBD1. The CDR3 totals 15 residues. V trimming: 3 bases; J trimming: 1 base; junction bases outside the gene matches: 3. Germline V gene sequence: CDR1 KGHSH, CDR2 LQKENI. CDR3 sequence: CASSPDRGWNTEAFF. The CDR3 DNA follows: TGTGCCAGCTCACCGGACAGGGGATGGAACACTGAAGCTTTCTTT.

This clone was observed once. This sequence joins TRBV19 and TRBJ2-2; tentatively, D is TRBD1 or TRBD2 (5 bases each). The CDR3 has 15 amino acids. Germline assignment: CDR1 LNHDA and CDR2 SQIVND (reference sequence). Trimming took 6 bases from V and 3 from J, leaving 14 bases between them. The CDR3 region has the DNA TGTGCCAGTAGCGCCGGGACGATTTACACCGGGGAGCTGTTTTTT. Amino acid sequence: CASSAGTIYTGELFF.

The chain is built from TRBV6-5 and TRBJ1-4, with TRBD1 matching 9 bases. V shed 8 bases and J 3 bases; nucleotides not matched to a gene: 4. The CDR3 has 14 residues. Germline V gene lookup returns CDR1 MNHEY and CDR2 SVGAGI. The CDR3, as DNA: TGTGCCAGCGAAGACAGGGGGGCTAATGAAAAACTGTTTTTT. This gives the protein CASEDRGANEKLFF.

The rearrangement joins TRBV24-1 to TRBJ2-7; 7 nucleotides match TRBD2. This CDR3 is built from 15 residues. V lost 9 bases, J lost 1 base, and 11 bases stayed unmatched. Germline values: CDR1 KGHDR, CDR2 SFDVKD. CDR3 coding DNA: TGTGCCACCGAGTCTATCGGGGAGGGATCCTACGAGCAGTACTTC. Amino acids: CATESIGEGSYEQYF.

The CDR3 sequence is CASRVAGGPHNEQFF. The CDR3, as DNA: TGTGCCAGCCGAGTCGCGGGAGGGCCGCACAATGAGCAGTTCTTC. This chain links TRBV19 with TRBJ2-1, with 9 bases fitting TRBD2. Germline loops: CDR1 LNHDA, CDR2 SQIVND (reference sequence). CDR3 size: 15 residues. The ends lost 9 bases at V and 5 bases at J; junction bases unmatched: 11.

This clone has more than one count but fewer than ten. The rearrangement links TRBV5-1 to TRBJ1-6; the D is unclear. CDR1 and CDR2 (germline): SGHRS, YFSETQ. CDR3 length equals 15 residues. V gave up 0 bases and J gave up 5 bases, with 9 bases separating them. The CDR3 DNA sequence: TGCGCCAGCAGCTTGGTACCAGAAAATAATTCACCCCTCCACTTT. Its protein is CASSLVPENNSPLHF. The entire variable domain, with the rest obtained from reference TRBV5-1 and TRBJ1-6, is as follows: KAGVTQTPRYLIKTRGQQVTLSCSPISGHRSVSWYQQTPGQGLQFLFEYFSETQRNKGNFPGRFSGRQFSNSRSEMNVSTLELGDSALYLCASSLVPENNSPLHFGNGTRLTVT.

The rearrangement links TRBV18 to TRBJ1-6; the D gene is possibly TRBD1 (5 bases). Germline V gives CDR1 KGHSH, CDR2 LQKENI. The V gene lost 5 bases and the J gene lost 2 bases, with 10 bases spanning the gap. CDR3 length equals 15 residues. The CDR3 DNA reads TGTGCCAGCTCAGGTGGACAAACCTATAATTCACCCCTCCACTTT. Its translation is CASSGGQTYNSPLHF. Based on the CDR3 plus reference TRBV18 and TRBJ1-6, the full variable domain is NAGVMQNPRHLVRRRGQEARLRCSPMKGHSHVYWYRQLPEEGLKFMVYLQKENIIDESGMPKERFSAEFPKEGPSILRIQQVVRGDSAAYFCASSGGQTYNSPLHFGNGTRLTVT.

This clone was observed a single time. V and J are TRBV5-1 and TRBJ2-7, with 11 bases lining up with TRBD2. The length of the CDR3 is 15 residues. In germline, CDR1 is SGHRS, CDR2 YFSETQ. With V trimmed by 4 bases and J by 2 bases, 5 bases remained unmatched. The DNA for the CDR3 is TGCGCCAGCAGCGGCGGACTAGCGGGCACCTACGAGCAGTACTTC. Amino acids: CASSGGLAGTYEQYF.

The rearrangement joins TRBV9 to TRBJ2-3; TRBD1 might be the D (6 bases). This CDR3 contains 16 residues. The V end was cut by 0 bases, the J end by 4 bases, with 15 bases between. Germline values: CDR1 SGDLS, CDR2 YYNGEE. The CDR3 loop is CASSVVLRGVADTQYF. CDR3 nucleotide sequence: TGTGCCAGCAGCGTAGTCCTCAGGGGCGTTGCAGATACGCAGTATTTT.

The rearrangement links TRBV2 to TRBJ2-3; D is ambiguous. Trimming took off 7 bases at V and 6 bases at J, with 17 bases between the two ends. Germline lookup yields CDR1 SNHLY and CDR2 FYNNEI. The length of the CDR3 is 14 residues. This chain's CDR3 is CASNPSPRVDTQYF. The CDR3 DNA reads as TGTGCCAGCAATCCGTCGCCAAGGGTGGATACGCAGTATTTT.

This chain links TRBV4-1 with TRBJ2-7, with TRBD2 identical over 10 bases. J gave up 2 bases and V 0 bases, and 7 bases lay outside the gene matches. The CDR3 consists of 17 residues. The V gene's germline CDR1 is MGHRA and CDR2 YSYEKL. In DNA form, the CDR3 reads TGCGCCAGCAGCCAAGAACCGGGACTAGCGCCGACCTACGAGCAGTACTTC. Translated: CASSQEPGLAPTYEQYF.

V is TRBV28 and J is TRBJ2-2; 14 nucleotides agree with TRBD2. V gave up 5 bases and J gave up 5 bases; unmatched junction bases: 7. Per germline, CDR1 MDHEN and CDR2 SYDVKM. CDR3 length: 17 amino acids. CDR3 in DNA: TGTGCCAGCAGTCAATTGACTAGCGGGGGGGTGACCGGGGAGCTGTTTTTT. Its protein product is CASSQLTSGGVTGELFF.